The 9 T cell receptor beta chains below all came from one sample that was sequenced in a study of blood T cell repertoires in COVID-19. The table came from immunoSEQ multiplex PCR; TCRdb's copy has only in-frame clones and leaves some out. The sample yields roughly 80,000 clones, approximately 84% seen once. Sequencing was performed on peripheral blood. The origin of the receptors is a human donor in a cohort sampled during active COVID-19.

This clone is a singleton in its sample. CDR3 amino acids: CASSVILAGGTQYF. In DNA form, the CDR3 reads TGTGCCAGCAGCGTAATCCTAGCGGGGGGTACGCAGTATTTT. The chain recombines TRBV7-2 with TRBJ2-3, with 11 bases matching TRBD2. The J segment lost 8 bases and the V segment lost 5 bases, leaving 6 bases of the junction unmatched. The CDR3 totals 14 residues. Germline CDR1 SGHTA, CDR2 FQGNSA.

The chain employs TRBV6-5 and TRBJ2-3; D is possibly TRBD2 (5 bases). This CDR3 region has 12 residues. The ends were cut back, 7 bases at V and 3 bases at J, with 8 bases in the middle. The V gene's germline CDR1 is MNHEY and CDR2 SVGAGI. The CDR3 DNA follows: TGTGCCAGCACTCTAGCAACAGATACGCAGTATTTT. Protein sequence: CASTLATDTQYF.

The chain joins TRBV4-2 to TRBJ1-1, with 7 bases aligning to TRBD1. J lost 1 base, V lost 2 bases, and 16 bases had no gene match. Germline V gene data show CDR1 as LGHNA and CDR2 as YNFKEQ. The CDR3 is 19 residues long. The CDR3 region is CASSQPNPGGRTENTEAFF. The CDR3 DNA is TGTGCCAGCAGCCAACCCAACCCAGGGGGACGTACCGAGAACACTGAAGCTTTCTTT.

This sequence joins TRBV5-8 and TRBJ2-2, with 8 nucleotides matching TRBD2. This CDR3 region has 15 residues. V dropped 4 bases and J dropped 5; count of bases not matched to a gene: 7. CDR1 and CDR2 from the germline V gene are SGHTS and YDEGEE. The CDR3 bases are TGTGCCAGCAGCCCCGGGACTAGAGGAACCGGGGAGCTGTTTTTT. Translation gives CASSPGTRGTGELFF.

This sequence joins TRBV3-1 (or the pseudogene TRBV3-2) and TRBJ1-1, with D possibly being TRBD1 (5 bases). Germline CDR1 LGHDT, CDR2 YNNKEL (reference sequence). V lost 7 bases, J lost 4 bases, and 16 bases lay in between. The CDR3 totals 14 residues. The DNA for the CDR3 is TGTGCCAGCACTAAGACCAATCAGGGCACTGAAGCTTTCTTT. Its protein product is CASTKTNQGTEAFF.

This clone was seen just once. J is TRBJ2-1 and V is TRBV4-1; 10 positions match TRBD2. Germline V CDR1 and CDR2: MGHRA, YSYEKL. The CDR3 has 16 residues. V was clipped by 3 bases and J by 3 bases; unmatched bases: 5. The chain's CDR3 is CASSQTGTSDYNEQFF. Written as DNA, the CDR3 is TGCGCCAGCAGCCAGACTGGGACTAGCGACTACAATGAGCAGTTCTTC.

The V call is TRBV5-1, the J call TRBJ2-2, with 8 bases that match TRBD1. With V trimmed by 0 bases and J by 7 bases, 2 bases remained unmatched. Germline V gives CDR1 SGHRS, CDR2 YFSETQ. The CDR3 loop spans 14 amino acids. The CDR3 is CASSLDRGDGELFF. The CDR3 DNA reads TGCGCCAGCAGCTTGGACAGGGGGGACGGGGAGCTGTTTTTT.

The J gene is TRBJ2-5, the V gene TRBV7-2, with D possibly TRBD2 on 5 matching bases. V lost 5 bases and J 6 bases, leaving 19 bases between the germline ends. This CDR3 region has 15 residues. From germline, CDR1 is SGHTA and CDR2 FQGNSA. DNA for the CDR3: TGTGCCAGCAGCCACCACGGAACTAGTGTACAGACCCAGTACTTC. It yields the protein CASSHHGTSVQTQYF.

The V gene is TRBV5-1, the J gene TRBJ2-1; TRBD2 agrees at 9 bases. Trimming at V came to 1 base and at J to 3 bases, leaving 2 bases not matched to a gene. Germline loops: CDR1 SGHRS, CDR2 YFSETQ. The CDR3 consists of 15 residues. In DNA form, the CDR3 reads TGCGCCAGCAGCTTGAGACTAGCGGACTACAATGAGCAGTTCTTC. This encodes CASSLRLADYNEQFF.